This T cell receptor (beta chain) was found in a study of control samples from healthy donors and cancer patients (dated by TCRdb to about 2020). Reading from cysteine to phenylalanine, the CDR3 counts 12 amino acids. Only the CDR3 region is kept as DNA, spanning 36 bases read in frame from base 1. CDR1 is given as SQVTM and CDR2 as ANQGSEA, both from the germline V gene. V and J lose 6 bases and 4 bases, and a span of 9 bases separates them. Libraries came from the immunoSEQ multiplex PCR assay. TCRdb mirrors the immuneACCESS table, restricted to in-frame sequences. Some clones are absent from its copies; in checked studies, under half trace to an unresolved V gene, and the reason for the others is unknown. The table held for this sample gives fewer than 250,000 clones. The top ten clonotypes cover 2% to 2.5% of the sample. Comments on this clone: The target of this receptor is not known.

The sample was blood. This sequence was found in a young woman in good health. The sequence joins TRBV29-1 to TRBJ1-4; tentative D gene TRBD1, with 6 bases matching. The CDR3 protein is CSVGQINEKLFF. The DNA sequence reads TGCAGCGTCGGACAGATTAATGAAAAACTGTTTTTT.